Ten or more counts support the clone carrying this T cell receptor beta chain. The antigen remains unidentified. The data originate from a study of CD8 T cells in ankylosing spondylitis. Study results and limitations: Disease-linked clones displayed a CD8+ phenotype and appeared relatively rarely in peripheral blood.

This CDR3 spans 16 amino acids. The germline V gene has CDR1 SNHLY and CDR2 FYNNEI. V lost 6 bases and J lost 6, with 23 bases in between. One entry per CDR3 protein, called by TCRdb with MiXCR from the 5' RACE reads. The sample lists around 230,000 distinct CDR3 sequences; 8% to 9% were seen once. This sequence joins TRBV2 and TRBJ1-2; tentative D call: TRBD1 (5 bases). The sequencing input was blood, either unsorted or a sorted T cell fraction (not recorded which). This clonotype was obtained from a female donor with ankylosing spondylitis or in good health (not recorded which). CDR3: CASRERQTAQGNGYTF. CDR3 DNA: TGTGCCAGCAGGGAGAGACAGACGGCCCAAGGGAATGGCTACACCTTC.